A single sample gave rise to the 9 T cell receptor beta chains below, sequenced in a study of blood T cell repertoires in COVID-19 (dated by TCRdb to the early 2020s). The library was prepared using the immunoSEQ multiplex PCR assay. TCRdb took this table from immuneACCESS and kept in-frame rearrangements with V and J called. Such tables lack part of the clones; where checked against another copy, unresolved V genes explain under half of the gap, and the rest is unexplained. Present in this sample are under 300,000 clones, 89% of which were seen just once. The ten largest account for 1.7% of the sample. The specimen was PBMCs or T cells enriched from blood (not recorded which). These receptors were obtained from a woman aged 40 to 50 who had recovered from COVID-19.

The rearrangement joins TRBV27 to TRBJ2-7; TRBD1 aligns across 9 bases. From germline, CDR1 is MNHEY and CDR2 SMNVEV (reference sequence). The CDR3 consists of 16 residues. J lost 3 bases, V lost 4 bases, and 10 bases had no gene match. The CDR3 DNA reads TGTGCCAGCAGTTCCGTAACGGGACAGGGTAACTACGAGCAGTACTTC. It yields the protein CASSSVTGQGNYEQYF.

The V call is TRBV19, the J call TRBJ1-1; 9 bases are a match to TRBD1. This CDR3 region has 14 residues. The germline V gene encodes CDR1 LNHDA and CDR2 SQIVND (reference sequence). Trimming took 3 bases from V and 5 from J; bases not matched to a gene: 4. CDR3 residues: CASSILGQGTEAFF. The CDR3 DNA reads as TGTGCCAGTAGTATCCTGGGACAGGGAACTGAAGCTTTCTTT. The full variable domain, completed using reference TRBV19 and TRBJ1-1, is DGGITQSPKYLFRKEGQNVTLSCEQNLNHDAMYWYRQDPGQGLRLIYYSQIVNDFQKGDIAEGYSVSREKKESFPLTVTSAQKNPTAFYLCASSILGQGTEAFFGQGTRLTVV.

The chain uses TRBV5-1 and TRBJ2-1; 10 positions match TRBD2. This CDR3 spans 15 amino acids. Looked up from germline, CDR1 is SGHRS and CDR2 is YFSETQ. V lost 4 bases and J lost 6; bases outside the gene matches: 7. The CDR3 loop is CASSPSGRALNEQFF. The CDR3 coding sequence is TGCGCCAGCAGCCCCAGCGGGAGGGCACTCAATGAGCAGTTCTTC.

The CDR3 here is CSVEDRSGSYNEQFF. The DNA of the CDR3 is TGCAGCGTTGAAGATCGGAGCGGGAGCTACAATGAGCAGTTCTTC. This chain links TRBV29-1 with TRBJ2-1; 8 bases agree with TRBD2. The CDR3 contains 15 residues. Trimming at V came to 0 bases and at J to 3 bases, leaving 4 bases not matched to a gene. Germline V gene sequence: CDR1 SQVTM, CDR2 ANQGSEA.

This clone was counted once. The chain joins TRBV5-1 to TRBJ2-6, with TRBD1 matching 9 bases. The CDR3 has 15 amino acids. V was pared by 2 bases and J by 10 bases, with 7 bases of the junction left unmatched. Germline V gene lookup returns CDR1 SGHRS and CDR2 YFSETQ. Written as DNA, the CDR3 is TGCGCCAGCAGCTTCTCAGGACAGGGGTTAAACGTCCTGACTTTC. It translates to CASSFSGQGLNVLTF.

V is TRBV3-1 (or the pseudogene TRBV3-2) and J is TRBJ2-7, with D perhaps matching TRBD2 (6 bases). This CDR3 has 15 amino acids. Germline CDR1 and CDR2: LGHDT and YNNKEL (reference sequence). Trimming removed 4 bases at V and 1 base at J, with 14 bases between. The CDR3, as DNA: TGTGCCAGCAGCCTCCGGGGACTGGCTTCCTACGAGCAGTACTTC. Translating it yields CASSLRGLASYEQYF.

The chain links TRBV27 to TRBJ2-7, with 9 bases lining up with TRBD2. CDR3 length: 15 residues. In germline, CDR1 is MNHEY, CDR2 SMNVEV (reference sequence). J was trimmed by 2 bases and V by 5 bases; bases with no gene match: 7. CDR3 in DNA: TGTGCCAGCAGTCTGGTAGCGGGAGCCACCTACGAGCAGTACTTC. Amino acid sequence: CASSLVAGATYEQYF.

This chain connects TRBV7-9 to TRBJ1-4; maybe TRBD1 (5 bases). Germline CDR1 reads SEHNR; CDR2 reads FQNEAQ (reference sequence). The CDR3 totals 14 residues. The V end was cut by 5 bases, the J end by 6 bases, with 13 bases between. DNA for the CDR3: TGTGCCAGCAGCCTCCCGGGACTTCATGAAAAACTGTTTTTT. Translating gives CASSLPGLHEKLFF.

In its sample, this clone was seen a few times. The chain is built from TRBV27 and TRBJ2-7; D is perhaps TRBD1 (6 bases). The V gene's germline CDR1 is MNHEY and CDR2 SMNVEV (reference sequence). Between the trimmed V and J ends, which lost 6 bases and 5 bases, there was a span of 20 bases. CDR3 length: 15 residues. CDR3 sequence: CASRKTGRVWDEQYF. CDR3 nucleotide sequence: TGTGCCAGCAGGAAGACAGGCCGGGTTTGGGACGAGCAGTACTTC.